A selection of T cell receptor beta chains follows, all from one sample in a study of Graves' ophthalmopathy and Graves' hyperthyroidism. From the multiplex PCR reads, TCRdb called clonotypes with MiXCR, one entry per CDR3 protein. The sample lists 350,000 to 400,000 distinct CDR3 sequences, 15% occurring once. Sequences were obtained from peripheral blood. The receptors derive from a woman younger than 30 with stable Graves' hyperthyroidism. Both conserved end residues are part of each CDR3. Each record gives: J gene, clone size, D gene, V gene, CDR3 protein, CDR3 DNA. A D gene is named only where the DNA matches it firmly. Some rows mark clone size as missing; the rest say once, few, many or name a class of expanded clone.

TRBJ1-5,many,NA,TRBV9,CASGGGGQPQHF,TGTGCCAGCGGAGGGGGGGGCCAGCCCCAGCATTTT
TRBJ2-5,few,TRBD2,TRBV20-1,CSARDPLAGFQETQYF,TGCAGTGCTAGAGATCCACTAGCGGGGTTTCAAGAGACCCAGTACTTC
TRBJ1-5,many,TRBD1,TRBV6-2/TRBV6-3,CASTPTGGGQPQHF,TGTGCCAGCACCCCTACAGGGGGCGGACAGCCCCAGCATTTT
TRBJ1-1,few,TRBD1,TRBV20-1,CSAWDRGAEAFF,TGCAGTGCTTGGGACAGGGGCGCTGAAGCTTTCTTT
TRBJ2-1,few,TRBD1,TRBV12-3/TRBV12-4,CASSLGQGGPYNEQFF,TGTGCCAGCAGTTTAGGACAGGGGGGTCCCTACAATGAGCAGTTCTTC
TRBJ1-2,few,NA,TRBV19,CASSPTVLSELNYGYTF,TGTGCCAGTAGTCCGACGGTCTTATCAGAATTGAACTATGGCTACACCTTC
TRBJ2-5,many,NA,TRBV7-2,CASSPNVGTQYF,TGTGCCAGCAGTCCTAATGTGGGGACCCAGTACTTC
TRBJ1-1,NA,NA,TRBV12-5,CASGNLGQTDAFF,TGTGCTAGTGGAAACTTAGGGCAGACTGATGCTTTCTTT
TRBJ1-2,many,TRBD1,TRBV6-2/TRBV6-3,CASSRTGQSYTF,TGTGCCAGCAGCCGGACAGGGCAGAGCTACACCTTC
TRBJ1-1,many,NA,TRBV6-1,CASSEYRGTEAFF,TGTGCCAGCAGTGAATATCGGGGCACTGAAGCTTTCTTT